Detailed here is one T cell receptor beta chain. The data derive from a study of blood T cell repertoires in COVID-19. Authors' data handling: Amplifying reference gene primers gave estimates of nucleated cell counts. Profiled with immunoSEQ multiplex PCR; TCRdb holds only in-frame clones, not every one. D and trimming were read from the DNA, whereas the V and J calls and clone size are those reported in that table. In the table there are around 89,000 clones, 80% to 90% of which are singletons. There are 14 residues in the CDR3. The V gene's germline CDR1 is SGHTS and CDR2 YDEGEE. Trimming cost V 4 bases and J 0 bases, with 8 bases left between them.

The sample was peripheral blood. The source is a man aged 45 to 65 with acute or convalescent COVID-19. The chain employs TRBV5-8 and TRBJ1-3; no clear D gene. DNA of the CDR3: TGTGCCAGCAGCCTCCTGGCCTCTGGAAACACCATATATTTT. It translates to CASSLLASGNTIYF.